This paragraph reports one T cell receptor beta chain. Its antigen is currently unknown. Germline CDR1 and CDR2: MDHEN and SYDVKM. V was clipped by 2 bases and J by 0 bases, with 11 bases between them. This CDR3 has 16 residues. TCRdb keeps only in-frame clones here, not all; method: immunoSEQ multiplex PCR. The sample contains around 270,000 clones, approximately 88% of which appear only once. The data stem from a study of Ad26.COV2.S vaccination and SARS-CoV-2 variants. Study in general: Doses of Ad26.COV2.S were injected into muscle once or twice, 56 days apart.

Study-level results: Assessments of TCR breadth and depth may have underestimated the total T cell responses. Higher spike-specific TCR breadth was found in vaccine recipients than in placebo recipients.

Documented treatment: about 20 received Ad26.COV2.S at low or high dose, single or two shots; roughly five received placebo; per-sample allocation not given. The samples date from day 63 after the first vaccine or placebo injection. Donation was by an adult aged 18-55 years who was in Boston. The sequences come from peripheral blood, collected in a trial of Ad26.COV2.S vaccine versus placebo. The TCR comes from a person between 18 and 65 years old who received the Ad26.COV2.S COVID-19 vaccine or a placebo. This sequence joins TRBV28 and TRBJ2-1; D is uncertain. CDR3 sequence reads: CASSLGGTGSYNEQFF. CDR3 sequence (DNA): TGTGCCAGCAGTTTAGGTGGAACGGGCTCCTACAATGAGCAGTTCTTC.